This TCR beta chain was recorded in a study of cytomegalovirus exposure and HLA in healthy donors. With regard to this clone: What it binds is unknown.

PCR involved 60 Vbeta and 13 Jbeta primers. Some clones are missing from TCRdb's copy, which holds only in-frame ones; the method was immunoSEQ multiplex PCR. This table holds approximately 200,000 clones, around 80% found once. The germline V and J ends were trimmed by 9 bases and 0 bases, with 11 bases remaining between them. The CDR3 contains 13 residues. Germline V CDR1 and CDR2: MNHEY, SMNVEV (reference sequence). Study observations and caveats: Cytomegalovirus status, reportedly, was diagnosed with high specificity and sensitivity by the classifier. Analysis performed later found more than 15,000 TCR beta sequences associated with HLA alleles at 0.05 false discovery rate. DRB1 had the most TCR associations and HLA-C the fewest, a later analysis found, with rates varying by HLA locus.

Though probably carrying unrecorded immune exposures, donors were nominally healthy at sampling. The sample consisted of PBMCs. The chain links TRBV27 to TRBJ1-1; no reliable D call. This clonotype was obtained from a woman aged 25 to 45 in good health and CMV-seropositive. CDR3 amino acids: CASSKYVNTEAFF. DNA of the CDR3: TGTGCCAGTTCTAAATACGTGAACACTGAAGCTTTCTTT.